The 25 T cell receptor beta chains reported below all come from one sample, sequenced in a study of OX40 agonist ivuxolimab in advanced cancers. The table came from immunoSEQ multiplex PCR; TCRdb's copy has only in-frame clones and leaves some out. The table shows 50,000 to 65,000 clones, with approximately 80% occurring only once. The sample in question was CD4+ or CD8+ T cells sorted from blood, obtained in a trial of the OX40 agonist ivuxolimab. The origin of the receptors is an adult with an advanced solid tumor such as melanoma, head and neck, liver or kidney cancer.

The chain's CDR3 is CASSYVQGNSEAFF. The CDR3 bases are TGTGCCAGCAGTTACGTGCAGGGTAATTCTGAAGCTTTCTTT. This chain links TRBV6-5 with TRBJ1-1; possible D gene TRBD1, 5 bases. This CDR3 comprises 14 residues. Germline lookup yields CDR1 MNHEY and CDR2 SVGAGI. V lost 2 bases and J lost 6, with 13 bases in between.

This chain links TRBV4-1 with TRBJ2-5, with TRBD1 identical over 8 bases. The J call may be mistaken, given a closer DNA end match to TRBJ2-7. CDR3 size: 15 residues. Germline V gene lookup returns CDR1 MGHRA and CDR2 YSYEKL. DNA for the CDR3: TGCGCCAGCAGCCCCGCTCACAGGGGGTCCCACGAGCAGTACTTC. It specifies CASSPAHRGSHEQYF.

V and J are TRBV10-3 and TRBJ2-1; no clear D. This CDR3 is built from 11 residues. V dropped 4 bases and J dropped 10 bases, with 8 bases sitting between them. Germline V CDR1 and CDR2: ENHRY, SYGVKD. CDR3 bases: TGTGCCATCAGTGCCGGATCCGAGCAGTTCTTC. As protein: CAISAGSEQFF.

The table lists this clone with a few counts. The chain recombines TRBV2 with TRBJ1-1; no definite D call. Deletions cut 5 bases from V and 5 bases from J, with 15 bases between. CDR1 is SNHLY and CDR2 is FYNNEI in the germline V gene. This CDR3 is 14 amino acids long. The CDR3 DNA follows: TGTGCCAGCAGTTTAGGACCCCTCGGGACTGAAGCTTTCTTT. Translation gives CASSLGPLGTEAFF.

This chain connects TRBV13 to TRBJ2-5; the D gene is possibly TRBD1 (5 bases). Per the germline V gene, CDR1 is PRHDT and CDR2 is FYEKMQ (reference sequence). V dropped 6 bases and J dropped 2 bases, with 13 bases sitting between them. CDR3 length equals 14 residues. This CDR3 reads CASSLQVRQETQYF. The DNA for the CDR3 is TGTGCCAGCAGTCTACAGGTCAGGCAAGAGACCCAGTACTTC.

This clone was seen just once. The genes are TRBV18 and TRBJ2-6; possible D gene TRBD1, 6 bases. Germline values: CDR1 KGHSH, CDR2 LQKENI. Trimming took off 3 bases at V and 3 bases at J, with 12 bases between the two ends. This CDR3 spans 16 amino acids. The CDR3 DNA is TGTGCCAGCTCACCCAACACAGGGTATGGGGCCAACGTCCTGACTTTC. It translates to CASSPNTGYGANVLTF.

The chain is built from TRBV19 and TRBJ1-3; no firm D call. V lost 5 bases and J lost 0, with 11 bases in between. The CDR3 has 15 residues. Germline V CDR1 and CDR2: LNHDA, SQIVND (reference sequence). For the CDR3, the DNA is TGTGCCAGTAGTTCTCTTGCACGCTCTGGAAACACCATATATTTT. Translated, it gives CASSSLARSGNTIYF.

This chain uses TRBV4-1 with TRBJ2-3; D not resolved. Germline V lookup: CDR1 MGHRA, CDR2 YSYEKL. V was pared by 3 bases and J by 1 base, with 8 bases between. The CDR3 spans 14 residues. The CDR3 loop is CASSHGYRTDTQYF. As DNA, the CDR3 is TGCGCCAGCAGCCACGGTTACCGCACAGATACGCAGTATTTT.

This clone was observed a few times. This sequence joins TRBV19 and TRBJ2-2; no clear D gene. This CDR3 has 15 residues. Trimming stripped 7 bases from V and 0 bases from J, with 12 bases between. Germline lookup yields CDR1 LNHDA and CDR2 SQIVND (reference sequence). CDR3 loop: CASTSDGANTGELFF. In nucleotides, the CDR3 is TGTGCCAGTACCTCCGACGGTGCGAACACCGGGGAGCTGTTTTTT.

The chain combines TRBV5-6 with TRBJ2-7, with TRBD2 identical over 11 bases. In germline, CDR1 is SGHDT, CDR2 YYEEEE. The length of the CDR3 is 17 residues. V lost 3 bases to trimming and J lost 4 bases; unmatched junction nucleotides: 12. Written as DNA, the CDR3 is TGTGCCAGCAGCTCCGGGACTAGCGGACCAATATTGTACGAGCAGTACTTC. Protein product: CASSSGTSGPILYEQYF.

The chain is built from TRBV5-4 and TRBJ2-4; TRBD1 might be the D (5 bases). The germline V gene encodes CDR1 SGHNT and CDR2 YYREEE (reference sequence). Trimming pared 4 bases from V and 8 bases from J, leaving 19 bases between. This CDR3 comprises 15 residues. CDR3 coding DNA: TGTGCCAGCAGCACGCAGCAAGGGGATCGGGACATTCAGTACTTC. The encoded protein is CASSTQQGDRDIQYF.

The chain uses TRBV28 and TRBJ1-4, with 9 bases aligning to TRBD1. This CDR3 comprises 16 residues. J gave up 5 bases and V 3 bases, and 7 bases lay outside the gene matches. Germline CDR1 MDHEN, CDR2 SYDVKM. The CDR3 DNA sequence: TGTGCCAGCAGTTTGGGGGCCGGACAGGGGAATGAAAAACTGTTTTTT. It yields the protein CASSLGAGQGNEKLFF.

The chain carries TRBV1 and TRBJ1-2; the D call in the table, TRBD1, was not verified against the DNA. TRBV1 is designated a pseudogene. The CDR3 extends over 14 amino acids. The CDR3 sequence: CTSSLEGANYGYTF. The CDR3 nucleotides are TGCACCAGCAGCCTTGAGGGGGCCAACTATGGCTACACCTTC.

This clone was observed once. The V gene is TRBV7-9, the J gene TRBJ2-5; D is possibly TRBD1 or TRBD2 (6 bases each). V lost 5 bases and J 4 bases, leaving 17 bases between the germline ends. This CDR3 is 15 amino acids long. Germline V lookup: CDR1 SEHNR, CDR2 FQNEAQ (reference sequence). In DNA, the CDR3 is TGTGCCAGCAGCCTCCGTAGGGGGGCTGTAGAGACCCAGTACTTC. Protein product: CASSLRRGAVETQYF.

CDR3 nucleotide sequence: TGTGCCAGCTCCTGGACCGAATCCTACGAGCAGTACTTC. It translates to CASSWTESYEQYF. V and J are TRBV6-5 and TRBJ2-7; D is undetermined. CDR3 size: 13 residues. V lost 8 bases to trimming and J lost 1 base, with 12 bases between them. CDR1 is MNHEY, CDR2 SVGAGI, per germline.

The chain is built from TRBV29-1 and TRBJ2-1; D is perhaps TRBD1 (5 bases). CDR3 length: 15 amino acids. Per germline, CDR1 SQVTM and CDR2 ANQGSEA. Trimming took 6 bases from V and 4 from J, leaving 19 bases between them. Written as DNA, the CDR3 is TGCAGCGTCCCAGTAACCAGGGTTTCATACAATGAGCAGTTCTTC. Amino acids: CSVPVTRVSYNEQFF.

The rearrangement links TRBV10-3 to TRBJ1-1; D perhaps matches TRBD1 (5 bases). This CDR3 is built from 13 residues. Trimming left V 6 bases short and J 1 base short, with 9 bases between. Germline CDR1 is ENHRY and CDR2 is SYGVKD. CDR3 coding DNA: TGTGCCATCAGCGGGACGGGGAACACTGAAGCTTTCTTT. Translated: CAISGTGNTEAFF.

This clone was observed a single time. V usage is TRBV5-4 and J usage is TRBJ1-1, with 8 bases lining up with TRBD1. J gave up 6 bases and V 3 bases, and 13 bases lay outside the gene matches. The germline V gene encodes CDR1 SGHNT and CDR2 YYREEE (reference sequence). The CDR3 runs to 16 residues. The CDR3: CASSSQGAGTFAEAFF. The CDR3 nucleotides are TGTGCCAGCAGCTCGCAGGGGGCGGGAACGTTTGCTGAAGCTTTCTTT.

This clone was seen only a few times. CDR3 nucleotides: TGTGCCAGCAGTGGGACAGGGGGCGGCTACACCTTC. It codes for CASSGTGGGYTF. The V gene is TRBV6-4, the J gene TRBJ1-2, with 11 bases that match TRBD1. V shed 4 bases and J 8 bases; nucleotides not matched to a gene: 0. The V gene's germline CDR1 is MRHNA and CDR2 SNTAGT. This CDR3 region has 12 residues.

With respect to this clone: Mismatch with germline at one junction end may stem from a read error. This chain uses TRBV5-1 with TRBJ1-5; D remains ambiguous. The CDR3 is made up of 13 amino acids. Germline V lookup: CDR1 SGHRS, CDR2 YFSETQ. The CDR3 here is CASSLAIGQPQHF. Written as DNA, the CDR3 is TGTGCCAGCAGCTTGGCCATCGGCCAGCCCCAGCATTTT.

The chain recombines TRBV7-2 with TRBJ1-5, with 8 bases identical to TRBD1. The CDR3 consists of 15 residues. The germline V gene has CDR1 SGHTA and CDR2 FQGNSA. Trimming removed 3 bases from V and 0 bases from J; junction bases left unmatched: 1. CDR3 region: CASSLTGDSNQPQHF. CDR3 nucleotides: TGTGCCAGCAGCTTGACAGGGGATAGCAATCAGCCCCAGCATTTT.

The V call is TRBV5-1, the J call TRBJ2-1; unclear D gene. CDR3 size: 12 residues. Germline assignment: CDR1 SGHRS and CDR2 YFSETQ. Trimming stripped 5 bases from V and 8 bases from J, with 11 bases between. The CDR3 region has the DNA TGCGCCAGCAGTTCCACTCGGGATGAGCAGTTCTTC. This codes for CASSSTRDEQFF.

This sequence joins TRBV2 and TRBJ2-4; perhaps D is TRBD1 or TRBD2 (6 bases each). The CDR3 is made up of 17 amino acids. Trimming shortened V by 4 bases and J by 9 bases, and 25 bases separated the two germline ends. CDR1 and CDR2 (germline): SNHLY, FYNNEI. The CDR3 nucleotides are TGTGCCAGCAGTGGTCTATACGCGGGTCGAGGAGGGGGCATTCAGTACTTC. Translating gives CASSGLYAGRGGGIQYF.

This sequence joins TRBV11-2 and TRBJ2-5; perhaps TRBD2 as D (6 bases). V shed 1 base and J shed 5 bases, with 14 bases lying between them. Germline loops: CDR1 SGHAT, CDR2 FQNNGV. The CDR3 extends over 15 amino acids. Here the CDR3 DNA reads TGTGCCAGCAGCTTAGGACGATCGGGAGTGGAGACCCAGTACTTC. Protein: CASSLGRSGVETQYF.

The V and J genes are TRBV5-1 and TRBJ2-3, with TRBD2 matching over 14 bases. After removal of 4 bases from V and 2 bases from J, the junction contained 6 bases not matched to a gene. The CDR3 runs to 17 residues. Per germline, CDR1 SGHRS and CDR2 YFSETQ. Here the CDR3 reads CASSRRTSGGYTDTQYF. CDR3 in DNA: TGCGCCAGCAGCAGGAGGACTAGCGGGGGGTACACAGATACGCAGTATTTT.